This TCR beta chain derives from a study of T cell repertoires in cytomegalovirus infection. The CDR3 contains 17 residues. Trimming cost V 7 bases and J 2 bases; bases outside gene matches: 11. Per the germline V gene, CDR1 is SGHTA and CDR2 is FQGNSA. This clonotype appeared a few times. TCRdb used MiXCR to reprocess the reads, holding one entry per CDR3 protein. The sample gives 200,000 or so distinct CDR3 sequences, about 28% of which show up once; about 31% is in the top ten. Specimen: PBMCs. The J gene is TRBJ1-2, the V gene TRBV7-2; TRBD1 matches at 12 bases. The TCR originated in a human donor in good health (CMV status not recorded). Some clones in this sample may be carry-over from other donors' samples. The CDR3 reads CASTLSGTGGLNYGYTF. DNA for the CDR3: TGTGCCAGCACCTTGTCGGGGACAGGGGGCTTAAACTATGGCTACACCTTC.